This T cell receptor (beta chain) came from a study of blood T cells in healthy people across ages. Then a second PCR, running roughly 7 to 11 cycles, was carried out with a sample-barcoded 5' primer and a J-beta primer mix. TCRdb called the 5' RACE reads again in MiXCR, with one record for every CDR3 protein. The table shows around 750,000 distinct CDR3 sequences, with roughly 53% occurring only once. The CDR3 covers 14 residues. Trimming took 1 base from V and 6 from J, leaving 10 bases between them. This clonotype has just a few counts. Russia was home to the donors, healthy Caucasian individuals aged about 6 to 90. A minimum of 7 million PBMCs was isolated per sample. At least 5 micrograms of total RNA were extracted per sample.

The V and J genes are TRBV12-3 or TRBV12-4 and TRBJ2-1; D may be TRBD2 (6 bases). The source of this sequence is an older man in good health. Specimen: blood. CDR3 in DNA: TGTGCCAGCAGTTTAGAGCGGGTGGGCAATGAGCAGTTCTTC. This codes for CASSLERVGNEQFF.